This record concerns one T cell receptor beta chain sequence. Its target antigen remains unknown. Per-base quality was not reported, and no clone a single base away is much larger than it. To prepare the library, the immunoSEQ multiplex PCR assay was applied. Regarding the original processing steps: A statistical classification framework was built for diagnosing cytomegalovirus status from the catalog of TCR beta chain sequences. The clones in this table, taken by TCRdb from immuneACCESS, are in-frame only. Not every clone is retained; where verified, under half of the shortfall comes from an unresolved V gene, and the cause of the rest is unknown. V, J and clone size reflect that table, while D and trimming were determined from the DNA. The sample table lists around 300,000 clones, roughly 90% of them with a count of one. Roughly 0.88% of the sample is held by the ten biggest clonotypes. The data belong to a study of cytomegalovirus exposure and HLA in healthy donors (dated by TCRdb to 2016 to 2017). Context from the whole study: According to a later analysis, the 100 to 150 validation repertoires were produced on the same platform as the 680 or so repertoires of the first cohort. The study was designed to test whether signatures of past pathogen exposure could be identified by cataloging public T cell receptors. Along with the approximately 600-subject first cohort, a separate validation cohort of over a hundred different subjects was used. The study combined high-throughput TCR immunosequencing, statistical association of individual TCRs with disease status, and machine learning to predict cytomegalovirus infection status. General findings and caveats noted by the study authors: In vitro tests confirmed that a few of the cytomegalovirus-associated TCR beta chains recognize cytomegalovirus antigens. The authors suggested that the approach could potentially be extended to other disease states and immunological phenotypes. Across donors, most TCR sequences were observed very rarely, whereas some public TCRs were present in many individuals. The study listed 150 to 200 TCR beta chains as associated with cytomegalovirus. Subsequent analysis determined that TCRs grouped into clusters in the first cohort also showed a tendency toward co-occurrence across the roughly 110 validation repertoires, and approximately 93% of cluster scores exceeded 0. A later analysis lacked HLA typing for the validation cohort, so it scored co-occurrence in that cohort across all 110 or so repertoires. The classifier was reported to diagnose cytomegalovirus status with high specificity and sensitivity in both the original and validation cohorts.

The donors belonged to the validation cohort of about 110 subjects, which was separate from the 666-subject first cohort. The sequenced sample was PBMCs. The clonotype was recovered from a man younger than 40 in good health and CMV-seronegative.

The DNA reads as follows: TGTGCCAGCAGCCCCACGGCCAGGGGAAACATTCAGTACTTC. The resulting protein is CASSPTARGNIQYF. The receptor chain draws on TRBV11-1 and TRBJ2-4, with TRBD1 tentatively as D gene (6 bases match). As encoded in the germline V gene (reference sequence), CDR1 is SGHAT while CDR2 is FQDESV. The CDR3 goes from the cysteine to the phenylalanine over 14 residues. Just the 42-base CDR3 DNA is kept, in frame starting at base 1. The junction carries 14 bases between V and J, which are trimmed by 5 bases and 6 bases respectively.